Listed below are T cell receptor beta chains from one sample, sequenced in a study of early stage breast cancer tumors. Some clones are missing from TCRdb's copy, which holds only in-frame ones; the method was immunoSEQ multiplex PCR. The repertoire holds some 72,000 clones, around 80% seen once, with 3.5% in the top ten. The sequencing input was blood. The receptor set was obtained from a person between 55 and 70 years old with breast cancer. Both conserved end residues are part of each CDR3. A D gene is named only where the DNA matches it firmly. Rows give clone size only sometimes, using once, few, many, or a class for an expanded clone.

DNA	CDR3	size	D	V	J
TGTGCCAGCAGCTTAGGGGATGGAAACACCATATATTTT	CASSLGDGNTIYF	NA	NA	TRBV7-9	TRBJ1-3
TGCGCCAGCAGCCAAGTTACGACTAACTATGGCTACACCTTC	CASSQVTTNYGYTF	NA	NA	TRBV4-1	TRBJ1-2
TGTGCCGTAGGGGGGGAGACCCAGTACTTC	CAVGGETQYF	NA	NA	TRBV19	TRBJ2-5
TGTGCCAGCACCCGCCCTGGGGACACTGAAGCTTTCTTT	CASTRPGDTEAFF	NA	NA	TRBV7-8	TRBJ1-1
TGTGCCAGCATAGGGGCAGTTGCCTACGAGCAGTACTTC	CASIGAVAYEQYF	NA	NA	TRBV28	TRBJ2-7
TGTGCCAGCAGCTTACTCGACAGGGTACAGTATGGCTACACCTTC	CASSLLDRVQYGYTF	once	TRBD1	TRBV7-9	TRBJ1-2
TGTGCCAGCACCTTCGGTCAACATGGTCAGCCCCAGCATTTT	CASTFGQHGQPQHF	NA	NA	TRBV28	TRBJ1-5
TGTGCCAGCAGGCTGGGACGCACTGAAGCTTTCTTT	CASRLGRTEAFF	NA	NA	TRBV27	TRBJ1-1
TGTGCCAGCAGTTACATGGGGATGAGCTCCTACAATGAGCAGTTCTTC	CASSYMGMSSYNEQFF	NA	NA	TRBV6-6	TRBJ2-1
TGTGCCAGCAGCTATTTGTTGGGCGGGGGGTACTCTGGGGCCAACGTCCTGACTTTC	CASSYLLGGGYSGANVLTF	NA	TRBD2	TRBV7-8	TRBJ2-6
TGTGCCAGCAGCTCACTAAATCAGCCCCAGCATTTT	CASSSLNQPQHF	NA	NA	TRBV6-6	TRBJ1-5
TGTGCCTCTACGAACACCGGGGAGCTGTTTTTT	CASTNTGELFF	NA	NA	TRBV30	TRBJ2-2
TGTGCCAGTACTGAGACAGTTAACACCGGGGAGCTGTTTTTT	CASTETVNTGELFF	NA	NA	TRBV19	TRBJ2-2
TGTGCCAGCAGTGTACAGGGCAATCAGCCCCAGCATTTT	CASSVQGNQPQHF	NA	NA	TRBV6-1	TRBJ1-5
TGTGCCAGCAGCTCGCAGGGACAGGGGGTAACTGGACGCGAGCAGTACTTC	CASSSQGQGVTGREQYF	NA	TRBD1	TRBV7-8	TRBJ2-7
TGTGCCAGCAGCTTGAGTACCCACGAAGCTTTCTTT	CASSLSTHEAFF	NA	NA	TRBV5-5	TRBJ1-1
TGTGCCAGCAGCTTATTCACTAGCGGGGGGCCCCTCGAGCAGTACTTC	CASSLFTSGGPLEQYF	once	TRBD2	TRBV5-4	TRBJ2-7
TGTGCCAGCAGTTACTCGCACGAGCAGTACTTC	CASSYSHEQYF	NA	NA	TRBV6-5	TRBJ2-7
TGTGCCAGCAGTTTGCCCGGGGGGGTCTACGGGGAGCTGTTTTTT	CASSLPGGVYGELFF	few	TRBD2	TRBV28	TRBJ2-2
TGTGCCAGCAGCCCCCGGTTTGAGGTTAACACTGAAGCTTTCTTT	CASSPRFEVNTEAFF	NA	NA	TRBV7-2	TRBJ1-1
TGTGCCAGCGTCGGGATGGACAATGAGCAGTTCTTC	CASVGMDNEQFF	few	NA	TRBV28	TRBJ2-1
TGTGCCAGCAGCTTGACATTGGAGGGTAGCAATCAGCCCCAGCATTTT	CASSLTLEGSNQPQHF	NA	NA	TRBV28	TRBJ1-5
TGCGCCAGCAGCGACCTCGGTTTGACAGGGAGGCGAAGCGGGGAGCTGTTTTTT	CASSDLGLTGRRSGELFF	NA	NA	TRBV4-1	TRBJ2-2
TGCGCCAGCAGCCGGGAAGGGGATTCACCCCTCCACTTT	CASSREGDSPLHF	NA	NA	TRBV5-1	TRBJ1-6
TGTGCCAGCAGCTTAGTAGGGGGCGGTTCACCCCTCCACTTT	CASSLVGGGSPLHF	once	TRBD1	TRBV13	TRBJ1-6
TGCGCCAGCAGCTTGAGGGACAGGGACTACGAGCAGTACTTC	CASSLRDRDYEQYF	NA	TRBD1	TRBV5-1	TRBJ2-7
TGCGCCAGCAGCTTGGCCGCTAGCGGGGGGGGTGAGCAGTTCTTC	CASSLAASGGGEQFF	NA	TRBD2	TRBV5-1	TRBJ2-1
TGTGCCAGCTCACCACTTTCGGTGAAGGCTGGAAACACCATATATTTT	CASSPLSVKAGNTIYF	few	NA	TRBV18	TRBJ1-3
TGTGCCGGTCGTCGGGACAGGGGACTCCCGGTCTTC	CAGRRDRGLPVF	NA	TRBD1	TRBV19	TRBJ1-2
TGTGCCACCGGACGCGGGGGATACTCCTACGAGCAGTACTTC	CATGRGGYSYEQYF	NA	TRBD2	TRBV6-5	TRBJ2-7
TGCGCCAGCAGCTTAGGGCCCCGGGAAAACATTCAGTACTTC	CASSLGPRENIQYF	NA	NA	TRBV5-1	TRBJ2-4
TGTGCCAGCAGCCAGGACAGGGGCCAGCCCCAGCATTTT	CASSQDRGQPQHF	NA	TRBD1	TRBV13	TRBJ1-5
TGTGCTAGTGGCCTGGGGGGGGAAAGGACCGGGGAGCTGTTTTTT	CASGLGGERTGELFF	NA	TRBD2	TRBV12-5	TRBJ2-2
TGCGCCAGCAGCCTAACCGGGACAGGGTTCGATGAGCAGTTCTTC	CASSLTGTGFDEQFF	NA	TRBD1	TRBV5-1	TRBJ2-1
TGTGCCTGGAGTCCAAGGGGGGCTAGCACAGATACGCAGTATTTT	CAWSPRGASTDTQYF	NA	NA	TRBV30	TRBJ2-3
TGTGCCAGCTCACCAAGGTCCCGCGGAGACAATGAGCAGTTCTTC	CASSPRSRGDNEQFF	once	NA	TRBV18	TRBJ2-1
TGTGCCAGCAGCTACAGGGGGTCTGGAAACACCATATATTTT	CASSYRGSGNTIYF	NA	TRBD1	TRBV7-8	TRBJ1-3
TGTGCCAGCAGCTTCGACAGGGGGGACAATGAGCAGTTCTTC	CASSFDRGDNEQFF	NA	TRBD1	TRBV11-1	TRBJ2-1